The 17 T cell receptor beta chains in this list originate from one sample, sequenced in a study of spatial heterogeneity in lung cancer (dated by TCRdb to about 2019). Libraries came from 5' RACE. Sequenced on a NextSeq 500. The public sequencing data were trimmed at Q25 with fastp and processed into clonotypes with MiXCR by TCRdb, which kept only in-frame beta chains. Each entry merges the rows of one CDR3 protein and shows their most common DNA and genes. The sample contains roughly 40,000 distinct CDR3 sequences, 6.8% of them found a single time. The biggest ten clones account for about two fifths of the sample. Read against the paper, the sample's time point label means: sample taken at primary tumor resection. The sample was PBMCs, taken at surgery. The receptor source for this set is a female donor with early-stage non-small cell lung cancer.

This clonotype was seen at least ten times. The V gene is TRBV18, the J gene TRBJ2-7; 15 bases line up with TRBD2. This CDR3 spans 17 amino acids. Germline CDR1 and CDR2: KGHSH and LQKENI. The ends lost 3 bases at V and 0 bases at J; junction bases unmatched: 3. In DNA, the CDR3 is TGTGCCAGCTCACCTGGACTAGCGGGGGGGAGCTCCTACGAGCAGTACTTC. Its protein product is CASSPGLAGGSSYEQYF. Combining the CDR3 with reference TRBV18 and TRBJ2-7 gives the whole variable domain NAGVMQNPRHLVRRRGQEARLRCSPMKGHSHVYWYRQLPEEGLKFMVYLQKENIIDESGMPKERFSAEFPKEGPSILRIQQVVRGDSAAYFCASSPGLAGGSSYEQYFGPGTRLTVT.

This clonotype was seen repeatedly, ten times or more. CDR3 in amino acids: CASASSKIAGGHTDTQYF. Written as DNA, the CDR3 is TGTGCTAGTGCCTCCTCTAAGATAGCGGGGGGCCACACAGATACGCAGTATTTT. The chain links TRBV12-5 to TRBJ2-3, with 10 nucleotides matching TRBD2. The CDR3 length is 18 residues. Per germline, CDR1 LGHNT and CDR2 FRNRAP. With 7 bases clipped from V and 2 bases from J, the junction kept 15 bases outside the gene matches. Together with reference TRBV12-5 and TRBJ2-3, the CDR3 gives the full variable domain: DARVTQTPRHKVTEMGQEVTMRCQPILGHNTVFWYRQTMMQGLELLAYFRNRAPLDDSGMPKDRFSAEMPDATLATLKIQPSEPRDSAVYFCASASSKIAGGHTDTQYFGPGTRLTVL.

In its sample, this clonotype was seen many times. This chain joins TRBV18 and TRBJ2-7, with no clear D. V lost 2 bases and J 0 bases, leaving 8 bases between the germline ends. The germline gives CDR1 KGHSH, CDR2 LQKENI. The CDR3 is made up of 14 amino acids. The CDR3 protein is CASSPSGNSYEQYF. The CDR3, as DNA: TGTGCCAGCTCACCATCCGGCAACTCCTACGAGCAGTACTTC. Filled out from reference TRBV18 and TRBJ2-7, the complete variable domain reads NAGVMQNPRHLVRRRGQEARLRCSPMKGHSHVYWYRQLPEEGLKFMVYLQKENIIDESGMPKERFSAEFPKEGPSILRIQQVVRGDSAAYFCASSPSGNSYEQYFGPGTRLTVT.

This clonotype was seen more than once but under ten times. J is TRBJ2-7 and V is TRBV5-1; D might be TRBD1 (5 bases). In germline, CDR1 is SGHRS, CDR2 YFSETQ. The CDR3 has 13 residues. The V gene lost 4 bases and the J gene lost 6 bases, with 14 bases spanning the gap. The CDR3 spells CASSGQGQGEQYF. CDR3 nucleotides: TGCGCCAGCAGCGGTCAGGGTCAAGGCGAGCAGTACTTC.

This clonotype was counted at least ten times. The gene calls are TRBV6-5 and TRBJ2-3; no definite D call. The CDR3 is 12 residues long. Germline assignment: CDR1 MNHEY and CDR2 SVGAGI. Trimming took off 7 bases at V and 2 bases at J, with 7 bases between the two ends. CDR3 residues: CASKDFTDTQYF. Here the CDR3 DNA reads TGTGCCAGCAAAGACTTCACAGATACGCAGTATTTT.

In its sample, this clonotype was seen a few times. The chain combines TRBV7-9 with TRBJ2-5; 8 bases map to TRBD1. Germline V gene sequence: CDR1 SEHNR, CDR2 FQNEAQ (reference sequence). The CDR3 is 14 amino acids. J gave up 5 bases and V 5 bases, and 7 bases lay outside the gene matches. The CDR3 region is CASSLTGASETQYF. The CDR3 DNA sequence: TGTGCCAGCAGCCTGACAGGGGCTTCTGAGACCCAGTACTTC.

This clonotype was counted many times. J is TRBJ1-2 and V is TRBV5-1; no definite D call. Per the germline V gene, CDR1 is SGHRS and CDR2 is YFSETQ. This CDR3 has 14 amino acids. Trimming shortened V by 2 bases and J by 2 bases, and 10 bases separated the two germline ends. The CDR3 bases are TGCGCCAGCAGCTTTATTTCAGAGAACTATGGCTACACCTTC. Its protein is CASSFISENYGYTF.

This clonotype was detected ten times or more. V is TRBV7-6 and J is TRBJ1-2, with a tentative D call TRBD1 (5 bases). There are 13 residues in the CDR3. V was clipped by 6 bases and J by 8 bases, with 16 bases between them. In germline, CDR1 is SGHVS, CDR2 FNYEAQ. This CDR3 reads CASSNRGVEGYTF. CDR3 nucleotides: TGTGCCAGCAGTAATAGGGGAGTGGAGGGCTACACCTTC.

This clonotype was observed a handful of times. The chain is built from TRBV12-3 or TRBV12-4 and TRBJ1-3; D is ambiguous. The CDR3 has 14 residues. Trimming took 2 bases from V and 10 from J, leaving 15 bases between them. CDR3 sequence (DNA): TGTGCCAGCAGTTTAAATGGGTACCAAACGACCATATATTTT. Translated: CASSLNGYQTTIYF.

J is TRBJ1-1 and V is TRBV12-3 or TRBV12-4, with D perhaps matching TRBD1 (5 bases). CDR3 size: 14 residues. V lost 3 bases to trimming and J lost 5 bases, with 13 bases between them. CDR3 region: CASSLVFGGTEAFF. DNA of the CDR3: TGTGCCAGCAGTTTGGTTTTTGGGGGAACTGAAGCTTTCTTT.

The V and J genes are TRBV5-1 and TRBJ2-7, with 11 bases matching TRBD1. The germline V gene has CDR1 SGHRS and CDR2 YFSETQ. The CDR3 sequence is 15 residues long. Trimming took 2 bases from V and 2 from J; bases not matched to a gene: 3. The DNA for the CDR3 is TGCGCCAGCAGCTTCCGGGACAGGGGGACCTACGAGCAGTACTTC. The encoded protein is CASSFRDRGTYEQYF.

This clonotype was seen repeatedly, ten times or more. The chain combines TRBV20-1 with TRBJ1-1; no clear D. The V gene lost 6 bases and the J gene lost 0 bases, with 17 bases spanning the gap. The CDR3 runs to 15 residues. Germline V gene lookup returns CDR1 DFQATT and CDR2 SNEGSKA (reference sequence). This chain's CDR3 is CSAPSISELNTEAFF. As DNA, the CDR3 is TGCAGTGCCCCCTCGATATCGGAGTTGAACACTGAAGCTTTCTTT.

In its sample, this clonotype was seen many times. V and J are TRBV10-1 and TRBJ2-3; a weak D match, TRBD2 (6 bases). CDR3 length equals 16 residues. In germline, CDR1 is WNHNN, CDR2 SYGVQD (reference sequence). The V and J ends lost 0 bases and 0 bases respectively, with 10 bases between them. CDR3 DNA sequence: TGCGCCAGCAGTGAGTCCGGGACTCCTAGCACAGATACGCAGTATTTT. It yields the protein CASSESGTPSTDTQYF.

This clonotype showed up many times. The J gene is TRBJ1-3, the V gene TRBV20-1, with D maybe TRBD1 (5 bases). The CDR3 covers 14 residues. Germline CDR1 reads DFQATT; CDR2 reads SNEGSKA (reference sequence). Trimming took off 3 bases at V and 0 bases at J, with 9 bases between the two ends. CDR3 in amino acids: CSARVGTSGNTIYF. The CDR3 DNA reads TGCAGTGCTAGGGTGGGGACCTCTGGAAACACCATATATTTT.

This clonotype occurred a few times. This chain's CDR3 is CASSQARPITDTQYF. In nucleotides, the CDR3 is TGTGCCAGCAGCCAGGCGAGGCCCATTACAGATACGCAGTATTTT. The chain uses TRBV14 and TRBJ2-3; D gene unclear. CDR3 size: 15 residues. V lost 3 bases and J lost 3, with 13 bases in between. Per germline, CDR1 SGHDN and CDR2 FVKESK.

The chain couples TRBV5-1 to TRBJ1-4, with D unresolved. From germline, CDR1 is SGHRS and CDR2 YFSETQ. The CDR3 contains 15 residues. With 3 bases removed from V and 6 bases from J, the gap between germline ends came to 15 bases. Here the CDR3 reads CASSSWPAPDEKLFF. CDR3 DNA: TGCGCCAGCAGCTCATGGCCCGCGCCCGATGAAAAACTGTTTTTT.

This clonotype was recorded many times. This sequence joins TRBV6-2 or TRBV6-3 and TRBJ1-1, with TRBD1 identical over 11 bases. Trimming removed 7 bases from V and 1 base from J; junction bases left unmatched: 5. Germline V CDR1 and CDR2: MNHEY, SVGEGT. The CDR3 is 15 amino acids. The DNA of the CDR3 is TGTGCCAGCATGGACAGGGGGCGTGGGAACACTGAAGCTTTCTTT. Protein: CASMDRGRGNTEAFF.